This TCR beta chain was documented in a study of neurological immune-mediated disorders. The CDR3 covers 17 residues. CDR1 SGHRS and CDR2 YFSETQ come from the germline V gene. The V end lost 0 bases, the J end lost 0 bases, and 15 bases lay between the germline ends. Many counts were recorded for this clonotype. Using its own MiXCR run on the 5' RACE reads, TCRdb lists one record per CDR3 protein. The table has 55,000 to 75,000 distinct CDR3 sequences, roughly 13% seen once. Time point defined: longitudinal time-point 1 (baseline). The receptor was derived from a female donor with HTLV-1-associated myelopathy (HAM/TSP). The sequenced sample consisted of PBMCs. This chain joins TRBV5-1 and TRBJ1-1; D unresolved. CDR3 bases: TGCGCCAGCAGCTTGGGGGTATTTTCCAGGATGAACACTGAAGCTTTCTTT. Translated, it gives CASSLGVFSRMNTEAFF.